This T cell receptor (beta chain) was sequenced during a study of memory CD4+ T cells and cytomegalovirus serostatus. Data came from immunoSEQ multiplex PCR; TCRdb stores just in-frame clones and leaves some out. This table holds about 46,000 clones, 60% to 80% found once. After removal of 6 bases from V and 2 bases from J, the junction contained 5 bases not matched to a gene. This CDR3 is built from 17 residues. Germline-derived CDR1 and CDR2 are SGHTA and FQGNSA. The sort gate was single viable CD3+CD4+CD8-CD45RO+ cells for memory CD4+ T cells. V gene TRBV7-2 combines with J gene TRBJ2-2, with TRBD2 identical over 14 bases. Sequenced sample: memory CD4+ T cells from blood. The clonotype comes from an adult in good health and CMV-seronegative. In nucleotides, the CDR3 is TGTGCCAGCAGTTCGACTAGCGGGGGGGCCAACACCGGGGAGCTGTTTTTT. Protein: CASSSTSGGANTGELFF.